The text below deals with one T cell receptor beta chain. Its matching antigen is unknown. Profiling relied on immunoSEQ multiplex PCR, and the TCRdb table lists in-frame clones only, not all of them. Of 50,000 to 65,000 clones detected, roughly nine tenths appear once; the ten largest clones hold 0.67%. This CDR3 spans 15 amino acids. With V trimmed by 0 bases and J by 7 bases, 6 bases remained unmatched. Germline CDR1 and CDR2: MGHRA and YSYEKL. This sample stems from a study of OX40 agonist ivuxolimab in advanced cancers. Across the study: The diagnoses of dose-escalation patients were hepatocellular carcinoma, melanoma, renal cell or head and neck cancer. Earlier treatment with anti-PD-1, anti-PD-L1 or anti-CTLA-4 was permitted, and over 35% had received some.

Overall study findings and caveats: Those patients achieving a partial response at 0.1-3.0 mg/kg showed among the lowest clonal expansion. CD8+ T cells (on average) carried more expanded clones than CD4+ T cells.

Sequenced material: CD4+ or CD8+ T cells sorted from blood, taken in a trial of the OX40 agonist ivuxolimab. This TCR came from an adult with an advanced solid tumor such as melanoma, head and neck, liver or kidney cancer. This rearrangement joins TRBV4-1 to TRBJ2-1; 7 bases align to TRBD1. CDR3: CASSQDRTGVNEQFF. The CDR3 DNA follows: TGCGCCAGCAGCCAAGATCGAACAGGGGTAAATGAGCAGTTCTTC.